The subject of this entry is one T cell receptor beta chain. This record comes from a study of blood T cell repertoires in COVID-19. Turning to the study itself: Collection of acute and convalescent COVID-19 samples took place in the United States, Italy and Spain. Sample material is recorded as cDNA or gDNA derived from T cells, B-cell-depleted T cells, or PBMCs.

Authors' data handling: By means of reference gene primer amplification, nucleated cell counts were estimated. The assay was immunoSEQ multiplex PCR, and TCRdb's table has in-frame clones only and misses some. The DNA gave D and trimming, while V, J and clone size come from that table. The repertoire includes approximately 61,000 clones, roughly 80% of them detected once, and approximately 5% sits in the top ten. The germline gives CDR1 SGHRS, CDR2 YFSETQ. The CDR3 sequence is 14 residues long. V gave up 5 bases and J gave up 1 base; unmatched junction bases: 5. The source is a man aged 65-85 years with acute or convalescent COVID-19. Sequenced material: peripheral blood. The chain uses TRBV5-1 and TRBJ1-2; TRBD1 matches 7 bases. CDR3 in amino acids: CASRLTGSNYGYTF. CDR3 in DNA: TGCGCCAGCAGACTGACAGGGAGTAACTATGGCTACACCTTC.